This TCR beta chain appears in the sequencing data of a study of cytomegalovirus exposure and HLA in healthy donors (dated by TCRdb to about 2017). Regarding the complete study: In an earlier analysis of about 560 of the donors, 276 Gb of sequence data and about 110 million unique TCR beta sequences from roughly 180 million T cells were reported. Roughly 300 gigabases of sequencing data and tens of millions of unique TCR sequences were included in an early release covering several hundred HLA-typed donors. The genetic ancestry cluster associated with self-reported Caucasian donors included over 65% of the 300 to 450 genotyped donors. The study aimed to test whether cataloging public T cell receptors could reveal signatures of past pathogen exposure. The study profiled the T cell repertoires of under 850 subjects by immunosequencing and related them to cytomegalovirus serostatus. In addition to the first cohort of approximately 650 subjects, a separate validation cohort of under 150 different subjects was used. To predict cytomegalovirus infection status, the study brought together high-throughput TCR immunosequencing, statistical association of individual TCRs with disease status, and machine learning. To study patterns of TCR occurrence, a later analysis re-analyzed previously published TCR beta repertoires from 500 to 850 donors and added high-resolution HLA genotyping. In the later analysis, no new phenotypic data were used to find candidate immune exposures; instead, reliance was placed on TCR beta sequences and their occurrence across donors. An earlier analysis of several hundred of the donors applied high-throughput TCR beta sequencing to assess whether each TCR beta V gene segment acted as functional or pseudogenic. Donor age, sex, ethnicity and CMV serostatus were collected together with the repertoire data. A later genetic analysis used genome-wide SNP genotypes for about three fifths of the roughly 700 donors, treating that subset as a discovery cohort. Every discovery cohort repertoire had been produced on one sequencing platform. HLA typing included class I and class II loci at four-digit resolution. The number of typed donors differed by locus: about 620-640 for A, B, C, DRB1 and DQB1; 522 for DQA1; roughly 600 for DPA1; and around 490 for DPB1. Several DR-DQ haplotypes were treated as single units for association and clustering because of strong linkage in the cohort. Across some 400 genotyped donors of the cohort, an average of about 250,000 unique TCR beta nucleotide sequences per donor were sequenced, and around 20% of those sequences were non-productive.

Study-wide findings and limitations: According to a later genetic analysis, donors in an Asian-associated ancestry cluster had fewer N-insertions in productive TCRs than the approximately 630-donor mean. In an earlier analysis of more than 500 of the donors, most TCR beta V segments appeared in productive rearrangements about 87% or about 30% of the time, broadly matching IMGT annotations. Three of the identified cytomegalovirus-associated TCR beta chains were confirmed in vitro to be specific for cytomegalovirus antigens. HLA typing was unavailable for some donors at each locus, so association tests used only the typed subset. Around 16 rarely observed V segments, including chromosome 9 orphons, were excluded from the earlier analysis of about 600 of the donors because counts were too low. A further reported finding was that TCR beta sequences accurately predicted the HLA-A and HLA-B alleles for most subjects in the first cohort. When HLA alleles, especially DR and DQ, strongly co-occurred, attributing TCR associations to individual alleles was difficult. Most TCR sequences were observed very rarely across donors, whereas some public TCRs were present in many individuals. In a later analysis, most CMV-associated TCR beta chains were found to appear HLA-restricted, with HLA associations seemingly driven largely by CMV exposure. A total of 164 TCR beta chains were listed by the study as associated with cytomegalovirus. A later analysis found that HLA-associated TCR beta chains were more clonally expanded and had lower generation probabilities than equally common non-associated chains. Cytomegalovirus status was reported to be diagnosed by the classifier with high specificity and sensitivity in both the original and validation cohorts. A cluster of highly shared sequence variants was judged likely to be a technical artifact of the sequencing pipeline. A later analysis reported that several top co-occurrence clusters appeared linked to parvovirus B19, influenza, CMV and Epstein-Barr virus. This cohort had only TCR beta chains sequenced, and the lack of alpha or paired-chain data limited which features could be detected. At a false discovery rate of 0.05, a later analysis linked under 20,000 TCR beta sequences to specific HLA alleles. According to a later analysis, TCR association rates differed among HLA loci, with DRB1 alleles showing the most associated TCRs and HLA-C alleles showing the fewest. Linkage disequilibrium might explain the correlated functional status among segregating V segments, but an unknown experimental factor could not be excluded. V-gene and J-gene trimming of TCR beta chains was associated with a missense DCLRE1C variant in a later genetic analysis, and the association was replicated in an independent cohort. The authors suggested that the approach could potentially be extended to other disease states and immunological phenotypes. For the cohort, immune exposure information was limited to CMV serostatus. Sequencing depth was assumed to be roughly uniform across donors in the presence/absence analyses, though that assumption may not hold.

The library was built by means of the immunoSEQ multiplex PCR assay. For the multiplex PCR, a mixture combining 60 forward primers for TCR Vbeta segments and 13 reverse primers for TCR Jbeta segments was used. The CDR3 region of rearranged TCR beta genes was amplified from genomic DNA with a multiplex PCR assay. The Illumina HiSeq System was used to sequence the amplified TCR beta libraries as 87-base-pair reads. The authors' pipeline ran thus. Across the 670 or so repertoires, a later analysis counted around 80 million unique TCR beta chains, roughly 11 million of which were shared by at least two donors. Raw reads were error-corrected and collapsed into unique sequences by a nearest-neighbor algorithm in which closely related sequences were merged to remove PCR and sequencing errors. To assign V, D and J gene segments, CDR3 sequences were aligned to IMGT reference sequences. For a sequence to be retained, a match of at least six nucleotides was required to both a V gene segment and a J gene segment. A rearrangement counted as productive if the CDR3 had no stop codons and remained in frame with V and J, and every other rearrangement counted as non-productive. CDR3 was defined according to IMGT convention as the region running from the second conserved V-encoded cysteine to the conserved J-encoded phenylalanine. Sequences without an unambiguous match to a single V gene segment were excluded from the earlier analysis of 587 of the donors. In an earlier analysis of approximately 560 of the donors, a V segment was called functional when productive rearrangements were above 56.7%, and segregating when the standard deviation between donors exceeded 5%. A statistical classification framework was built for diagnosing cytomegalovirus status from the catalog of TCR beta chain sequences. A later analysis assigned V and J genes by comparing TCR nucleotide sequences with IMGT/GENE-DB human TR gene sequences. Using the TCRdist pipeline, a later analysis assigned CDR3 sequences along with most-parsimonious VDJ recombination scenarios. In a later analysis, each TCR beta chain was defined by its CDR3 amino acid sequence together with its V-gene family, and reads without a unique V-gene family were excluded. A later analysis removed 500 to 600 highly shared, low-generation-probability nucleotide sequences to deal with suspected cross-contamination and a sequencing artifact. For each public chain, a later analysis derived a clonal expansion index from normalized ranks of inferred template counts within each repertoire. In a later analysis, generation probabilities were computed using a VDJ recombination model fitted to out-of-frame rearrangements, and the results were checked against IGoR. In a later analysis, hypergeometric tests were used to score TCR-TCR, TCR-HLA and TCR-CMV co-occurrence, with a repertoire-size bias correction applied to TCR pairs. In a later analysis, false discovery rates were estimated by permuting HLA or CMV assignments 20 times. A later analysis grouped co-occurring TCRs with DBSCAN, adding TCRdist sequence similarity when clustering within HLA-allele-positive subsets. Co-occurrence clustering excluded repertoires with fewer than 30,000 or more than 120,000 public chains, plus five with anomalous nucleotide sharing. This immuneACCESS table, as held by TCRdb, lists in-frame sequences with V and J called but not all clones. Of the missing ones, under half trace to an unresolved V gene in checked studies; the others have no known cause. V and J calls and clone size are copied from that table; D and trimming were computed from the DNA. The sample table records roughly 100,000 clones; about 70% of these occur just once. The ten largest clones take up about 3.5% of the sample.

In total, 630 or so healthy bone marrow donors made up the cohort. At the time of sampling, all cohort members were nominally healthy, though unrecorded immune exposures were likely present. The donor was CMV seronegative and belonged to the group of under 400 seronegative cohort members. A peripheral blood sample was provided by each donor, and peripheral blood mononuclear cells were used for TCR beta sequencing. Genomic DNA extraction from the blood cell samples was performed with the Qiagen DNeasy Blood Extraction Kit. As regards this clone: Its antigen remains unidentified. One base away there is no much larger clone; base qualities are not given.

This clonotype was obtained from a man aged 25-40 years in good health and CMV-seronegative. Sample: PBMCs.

The CDR3 protein sequence reads: CAWREYGTSGNEQFF. DNA sequence: TGTGCCTGGAGGGAATACGGGACTAGCGGCAATGAGCAGTTCTTC. Recombination linked TRBV30 to TRBJ2-1, with 11 bases in between that match TRBD2. In the germline V gene (reference sequence), CDR1 corresponds to GTSNPN and CDR2 to SVGIG. Germline trimming amounts to 3 bases on V and 6 bases on J, with 7 as the count of junction bases outside the gene matches. The CDR3 runs 15 residues from the cysteine to the phenylalanine. CDR3 DNA is the only sequence kept; it has 45 bases, read in frame from the first base.